The clone carrying this TCR beta chain came up a few times. Its cognate antigen is unknown. The data are from a study of neurological immune-mediated disorders. Regarding the study as a whole: The most TCR clonal expansion was seen in HTLV-1-associated myelopathy, and the least was seen in multiple sclerosis, which fell below healthy controls.

cDNA synthesis was performed by 5'RACE with 10-nucleotide random UMIs. TCRdb ran MiXCR on the 5' RACE reads and lists one entry per CDR3 protein. Found here are more than 75,000 distinct CDR3 sequences, under 13% of them singletons; the top ten hold about 2%. The V gene end was trimmed by 5 bases and the J gene end by 10 bases; junction bases not matched to a gene: 11. Per the germline V gene, CDR1 is DFQATT and CDR2 is SNEGSKA (reference sequence). The CDR3 consists of 14 residues. The chain is built from TRBV20-1 and TRBJ2-1; TRBD2 agrees at 10 bases. Sequenced input: PBMCs. The clonotype originates from a man aged 35-49 years in good health. The CDR3 region is CSALIPGLAREQFF. Written as DNA, the CDR3 is TGCAGTGCTTTGATACCGGGACTAGCGAGGGAGCAGTTCTTC.